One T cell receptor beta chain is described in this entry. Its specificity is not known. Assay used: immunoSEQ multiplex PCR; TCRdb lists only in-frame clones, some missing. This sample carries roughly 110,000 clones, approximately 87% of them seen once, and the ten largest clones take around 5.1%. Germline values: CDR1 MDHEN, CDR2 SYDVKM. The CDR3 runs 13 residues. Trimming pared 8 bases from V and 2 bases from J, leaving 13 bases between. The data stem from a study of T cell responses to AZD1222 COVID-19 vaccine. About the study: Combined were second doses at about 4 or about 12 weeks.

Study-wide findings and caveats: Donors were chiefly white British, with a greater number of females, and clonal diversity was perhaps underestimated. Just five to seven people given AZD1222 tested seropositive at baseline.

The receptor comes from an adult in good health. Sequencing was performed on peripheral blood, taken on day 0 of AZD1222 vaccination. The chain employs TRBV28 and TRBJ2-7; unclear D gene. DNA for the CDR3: TGTGCCAGCCTCCGAAGGGAAACCTACGAGCAGTACTTC. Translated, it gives CASLRRETYEQYF.